The TCR beta chain under discussion was sequenced for a study of response to subunit inactivated influenza vaccine. TCRdb recomputed calls from the RT-PCR reads with MiXCR, one row per CDR3 protein. The data hold about 620,000 distinct CDR3 sequences, with about an eighth observed a single time. Between the trimmed V and J ends, which lost 4 bases and 4 bases, there was a span of 9 bases. CDR3 length equals 13 residues. Germline CDR1 and CDR2: SGHKS and YYEKEE (reference sequence). The clonotype was recovered from a man aged 50 to 59 who received an inactivated influenza vaccine. The sample here was PBMCs from blood, taken on the day of vaccination. The chain combines TRBV5-5 with TRBJ2-1; D may be TRBD1 (5 bases). The CDR3 DNA follows: TGTGCCAGCAGCGCGACAGAATACAATGAGCAGTTCTTC. Translation: CASSATEYNEQFF.